Listed here is a single T cell receptor (beta chain). The data are from a study of cytomegalovirus exposure and HLA in healthy donors. Germline CDR1 and CDR2: SNHLY and FYNNEI. Trimming took 2 bases from V and 2 from J; bases not matched to a gene: 0. CDR3 length equals 15 residues. The PCR was carried out with 60 Vbeta primers and 13 Jbeta primers. Data came from immunoSEQ multiplex PCR; TCRdb stores just in-frame clones and leaves some out. The repertoire consists of around 150,000 clones, with 65% to 90% occurring once and the leading ten covering 6.4%. The clonotype originates from a man aged 45 to 65 in good health and CMV-seropositive. V is TRBV2 and J is TRBJ2-5; 12 nucleotides line up with TRBD2. Sequencing used PBMCs. The CDR3 sequence is CASSETSGGQETQYF. CDR3 in DNA: TGTGCCAGCAGTGAAACTAGCGGGGGGCAAGAGACCCAGTACTTC.